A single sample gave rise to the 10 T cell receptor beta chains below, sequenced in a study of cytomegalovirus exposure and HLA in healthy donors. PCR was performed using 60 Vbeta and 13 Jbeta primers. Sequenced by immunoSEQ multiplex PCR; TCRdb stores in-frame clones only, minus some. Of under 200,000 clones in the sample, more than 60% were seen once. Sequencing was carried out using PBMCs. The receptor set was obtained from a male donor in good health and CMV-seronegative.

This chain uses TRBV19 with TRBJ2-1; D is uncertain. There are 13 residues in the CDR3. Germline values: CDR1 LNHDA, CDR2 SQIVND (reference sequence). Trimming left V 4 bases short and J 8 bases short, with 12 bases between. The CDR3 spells CASSSLVSYEQFF. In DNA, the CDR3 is TGTGCCAGTAGTAGTTTAGTAAGCTATGAGCAGTTCTTC.

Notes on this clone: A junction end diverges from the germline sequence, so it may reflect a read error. CDR3 in amino acids: CTSSYSRGLADTQYF. The CDR3, as DNA: TGTACCAGCAGTTATTCCAGGGGGCTGGCAGATACGCAGTATTTT. The chain carries TRBV6-5 and TRBJ2-3, with 8 positions matching TRBD1. Germline-derived CDR1 and CDR2 are MNHEY and SVGAGI. This CDR3 spans 15 amino acids.

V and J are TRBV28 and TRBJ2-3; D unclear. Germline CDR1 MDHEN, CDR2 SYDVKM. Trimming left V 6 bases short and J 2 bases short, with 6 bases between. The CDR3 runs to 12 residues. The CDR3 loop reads CASRSTTDTQYF. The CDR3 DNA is TGTGCCAGCAGGAGCACCACAGATACGCAGTATTTT. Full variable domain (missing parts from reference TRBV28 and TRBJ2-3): DVKVTQSSRYLVKRTGEKVFLECVQDMDHENMFWYRQDPGLGLRLIYFSYDVKMKEKGDIPEGYSVSREKKERFSLILESASTNQTSMYLCASRSTTDTQYFGPGTRLTVL.

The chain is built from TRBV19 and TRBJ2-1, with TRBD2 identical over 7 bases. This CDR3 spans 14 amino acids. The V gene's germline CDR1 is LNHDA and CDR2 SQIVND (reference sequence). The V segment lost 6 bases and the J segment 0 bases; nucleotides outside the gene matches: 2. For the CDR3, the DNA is TGTGCCAGTAGCGGGAGGATCTCCTACAATGAGCAGTTCTTC. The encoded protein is CASSGRISYNEQFF.

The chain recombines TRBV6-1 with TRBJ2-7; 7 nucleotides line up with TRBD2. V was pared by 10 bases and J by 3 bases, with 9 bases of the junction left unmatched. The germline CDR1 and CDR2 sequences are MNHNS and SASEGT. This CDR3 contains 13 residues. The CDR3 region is CATNPTSVYEQYF. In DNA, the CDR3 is TGTGCCACCAACCCCACTAGCGTCTACGAGCAGTACTTC.

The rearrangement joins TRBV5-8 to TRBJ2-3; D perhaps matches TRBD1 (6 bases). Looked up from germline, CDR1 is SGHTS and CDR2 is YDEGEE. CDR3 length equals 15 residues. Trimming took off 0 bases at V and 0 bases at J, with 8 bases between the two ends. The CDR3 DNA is TGTGCCAGCAGCTTGGGACAGGCGAGCACAGATACGCAGTATTTT. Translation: CASSLGQASTDTQYF.

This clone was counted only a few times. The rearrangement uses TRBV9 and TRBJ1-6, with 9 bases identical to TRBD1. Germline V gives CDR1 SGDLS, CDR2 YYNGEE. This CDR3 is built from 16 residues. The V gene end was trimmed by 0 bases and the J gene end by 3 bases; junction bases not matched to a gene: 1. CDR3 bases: TGTGCCAGCAGCGTAGACAGGGGGCACTATAATTCACCCCTCCACTTT. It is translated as CASSVDRGHYNSPLHF.

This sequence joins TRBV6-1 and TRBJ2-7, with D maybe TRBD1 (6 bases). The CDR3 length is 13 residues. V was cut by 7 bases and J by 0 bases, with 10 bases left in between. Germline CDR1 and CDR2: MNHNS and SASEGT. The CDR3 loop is CASIGTNSYEQYF. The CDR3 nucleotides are TGTGCCAGCATTGGGACAAACTCCTACGAGCAGTACTTC.

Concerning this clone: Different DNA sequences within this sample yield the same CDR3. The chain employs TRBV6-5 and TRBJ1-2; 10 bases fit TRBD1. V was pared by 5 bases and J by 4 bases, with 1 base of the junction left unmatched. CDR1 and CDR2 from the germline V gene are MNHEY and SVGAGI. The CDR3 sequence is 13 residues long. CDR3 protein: CASSRDRGYGYTF. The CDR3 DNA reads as TGTGCCAGCAGTCGGGACAGGGGCTATGGCTACACCTTC.

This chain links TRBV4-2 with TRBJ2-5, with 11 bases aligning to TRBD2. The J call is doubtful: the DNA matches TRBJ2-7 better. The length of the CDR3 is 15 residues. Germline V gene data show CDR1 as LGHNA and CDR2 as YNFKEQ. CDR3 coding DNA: TGTGCCAGCAGCCAGACTAGCGGGGCCTCCTACGAGCAGTACTTC. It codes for CASSQTSGASYEQYF.